The next 3 T cell receptor beta chains were all read from a single sample in a study of cytomegalovirus exposure and HLA in healthy donors. Use of 60 Vbeta and 13 Jbeta primers characterized the PCR. Sequencing was performed with immunoSEQ multiplex PCR; in TCRdb, only in-frame clones are kept and a portion is missing. Among some 130,000 clones listed, around 69% were seen once. The source material was PBMCs. The receptor set was obtained from a human donor in good health.

The V call is TRBV30, the J call TRBJ2-3; TRBD2 matches 11 bases. CDR3 length: 14 amino acids. Germline loops: CDR1 GTSNPN, CDR2 SVGIG (reference sequence). The CDR3 loop reads CARSGGLAADTQYF. For the CDR3, the DNA is TGTGCGCGTTCCGGGGGACTAGCGGCAGATACGCAGTATTTT. Together with reference TRBV30 and TRBJ2-3, the CDR3 gives the full variable domain: SQTIHQWPATLVQPVGSPLSLECTVEGTSNPNLYWYRQAAGRGLQLLFYSVGIGQISSEVPQNLSASRPQDRQFILSSKKLLLSDSGFYLCARSGGLAADTQYFGPGTRLTVL.

This clone was seen only a few times. The chain joins TRBV4-3 to TRBJ2-3; D perhaps matches TRBD1 (5 bases). Per the germline V gene, CDR1 is LGHNA and CDR2 is YSLEER. The CDR3 runs 19 residues. Trimming shortened V by 0 bases and J by 1 base, and 20 bases separated the two germline ends. The CDR3 nucleotides read TGCGCCAGCAGCCAAGATCTGGTCCAGGGATGGGTGGGCACAGATACGCAGTATTTT. This gives the protein CASSQDLVQGWVGTDTQYF.

The gene calls are TRBV6-5 and TRBJ2-7; D gene uncertain. V dropped 0 bases and J dropped 2 bases, with 11 bases sitting between them. CDR1 and CDR2 from the germline V gene are MNHEY and SVGAGI. The CDR3 contains 15 residues. Here the CDR3 reads CASSYSRDSTYEQYF. The CDR3, as DNA: TGTGCCAGCAGTTACTCGAGAGACTCCACCTACGAGCAGTACTTC.